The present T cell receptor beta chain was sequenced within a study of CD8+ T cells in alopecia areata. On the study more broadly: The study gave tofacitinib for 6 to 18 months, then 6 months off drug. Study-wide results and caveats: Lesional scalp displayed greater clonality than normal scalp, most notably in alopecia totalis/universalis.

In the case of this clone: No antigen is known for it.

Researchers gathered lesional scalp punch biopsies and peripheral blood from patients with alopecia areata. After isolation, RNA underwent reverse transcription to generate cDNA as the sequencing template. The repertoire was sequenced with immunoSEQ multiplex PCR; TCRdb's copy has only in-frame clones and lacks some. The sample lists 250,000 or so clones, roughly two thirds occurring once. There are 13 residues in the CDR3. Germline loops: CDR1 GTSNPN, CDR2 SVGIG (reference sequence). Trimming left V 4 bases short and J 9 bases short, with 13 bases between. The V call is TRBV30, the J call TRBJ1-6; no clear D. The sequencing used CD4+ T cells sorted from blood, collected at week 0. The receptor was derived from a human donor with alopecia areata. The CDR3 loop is CAWNPLPSSPLHF. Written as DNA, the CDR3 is TGTGCCTGGAACCCTTTACCTTCTTCACCCCTCCACTTT.